These T cell receptor beta chains were read from a single sample in a study of siplizumab effects on memory and regulatory T cells. The method was immunoSEQ multiplex PCR; TCRdb's version includes in-frame clones alone and lacks a portion of them. The table shows about 110,000 clones, with roughly 90% occurring only once. Sequenced: CD4+ T cells sorted from blood. Source of these receptors: a human donor in good health. CDR3s include the opening cysteine and the closing phenylalanine or tryptophan. The D gene is left open where the match is weak. Expanded clones are given a class, and other clones once, few, many or no size at all.

v_gene: TRBV11-2
j_gene: TRBJ1-6
abundance: .
d_gene: .
CDR3aa: CASSLVQGYNSPLHF
CDR3nt: TGTGCCAGCAGCTTGGTGCAGGGTTATAATTCACCCCTCCACTTT

v_gene: TRBV7-6
j_gene: TRBJ2-1
abundance: once
d_gene: TRBD1
CDR3aa: CASSSDRDRYEQFF
CDR3nt: TGTGCCAGCAGCTCGGACAGGGATAGGTATGAGCAGTTCTTC

v_gene: TRBV6-5
j_gene: TRBJ2-7
abundance: .
d_gene: TRBD1
CDR3aa: CASTGQGAGEQYF
CDR3nt: TGTGCCAGCACAGGACAGGGGGCGGGCGAGCAGTACTTC

v_gene: TRBV7-2
j_gene: TRBJ2-3
abundance: .
d_gene: .
CDR3aa: CASSWRIPSTDTQYF
CDR3nt: TGTGCCAGCAGCTGGCGGATACCAAGCACAGATACGCAGTATTTT

v_gene: TRBV2
j_gene: TRBJ1-2
abundance: once
d_gene: .
CDR3aa: CASGLHGSANYGYTF
CDR3nt: TGTGCCAGCGGACTACATGGGTCAGCTAACTATGGCTACACCTTC

v_gene: TRBV4-1
j_gene: TRBJ2-1
abundance: .
d_gene: TRBD1
CDR3aa: CASSQENGMTGAFMDEQFF
CDR3nt: TGCGCCAGCAGCCAAGAAAACGGGATGACAGGGGCCTTCATGGATGAGCAGTTCTTC

v_gene: TRBV19
j_gene: TRBJ2-5
abundance: .
d_gene: TRBD1
CDR3aa: CASSLYGTGRYRTYQETQYF
CDR3nt: TGTGCCAGTAGTCTTTATGGGACAGGGCGTTATAGGACCTACCAAGAGACCCAGTACTTC

v_gene: TRBV2
j_gene: TRBJ1-2
abundance: .
d_gene: TRBD1
CDR3aa: CASRDRDYYGYTF
CDR3nt: TGTGCCAGCAGGGACAGGGACTACTATGGCTACACCTTC

v_gene: TRBV29-1
j_gene: TRBJ2-7
abundance: .
d_gene: TRBD1
CDR3aa: CSVTGASSYEQYF
CDR3nt: TGCAGCGTTACAGGGGCCTCCTCCTACGAGCAGTACTTC

v_gene: TRBV11-2
j_gene: TRBJ1-1
abundance: .
d_gene: .
CDR3aa: CASRLAGATEAFF
CDR3nt: TGTGCCAGCAGGTTAGCAGGGGCCACTGAAGCTTTCTTT

v_gene: TRBV2
j_gene: TRBJ1-2
abundance: few
d_gene: TRBD1
CDR3aa: CAILLRDSGYTF
CDR3nt: TGTGCCATTCTATTAAGGGACAGCGGCTACACCTTC

v_gene: TRBV10-1
j_gene: TRBJ2-4
abundance: .
d_gene: .
CDR3aa: CASGEKAKNIQYF
CDR3nt: TGCGCCAGCGGGGAGAAAGCCAAAAACATTCAGTACTTC

v_gene: TRBV10-3
j_gene: TRBJ2-7
abundance: .
d_gene: TRBD2
CDR3aa: CAISVLTGGAYEQYF
CDR3nt: TGTGCCATCAGTGTACTAACCGGGGGGGCCTACGAGCAGTACTTC

v_gene: TRBV7-2
j_gene: TRBJ1-2
abundance: .
d_gene: .
CDR3aa: CASSLAPGLDYGYTF
CDR3nt: TGTGCCAGCAGCTTAGCCCCGGGACTGGACTATGGCTACACCTTC

v_gene: TRBV10-3
j_gene: TRBJ1-2
abundance: .
d_gene: .
CDR3aa: CAINAGNYGYTF
CDR3nt: TGTGCCATCAATGCAGGGAACTATGGCTACACCTTC

v_gene: TRBV5-6
j_gene: TRBJ2-1
abundance: .
d_gene: .
CDR3aa: CASSFAYEQFF
CDR3nt: TGTGCCAGCAGCTTCGCCTATGAGCAGTTCTTC

v_gene: TRBV5-4
j_gene: TRBJ1-2
abundance: .
d_gene: TRBD1
CDR3aa: CASSASTTGTGGIYGYTF
CDR3nt: TGTGCCAGCAGCGCGTCAACTACCGGGACAGGGGGCATCTATGGCTACACCTTC

v_gene: TRBV9
j_gene: TRBJ2-7
abundance: .
d_gene: .
CDR3aa: CASSGVPYEQYF
CDR3nt: TGTGCCAGCTCCGGCGTACCCTACGAGCAGTACTTC

v_gene: TRBV4-1
j_gene: TRBJ2-5
abundance: .
d_gene: TRBD2
CDR3aa: CASSHLSGVIQETQYF
CDR3nt: TGCGCCAGCAGCCACCTTAGCGGGGTAATCCAAGAGACCCAGTACTTC